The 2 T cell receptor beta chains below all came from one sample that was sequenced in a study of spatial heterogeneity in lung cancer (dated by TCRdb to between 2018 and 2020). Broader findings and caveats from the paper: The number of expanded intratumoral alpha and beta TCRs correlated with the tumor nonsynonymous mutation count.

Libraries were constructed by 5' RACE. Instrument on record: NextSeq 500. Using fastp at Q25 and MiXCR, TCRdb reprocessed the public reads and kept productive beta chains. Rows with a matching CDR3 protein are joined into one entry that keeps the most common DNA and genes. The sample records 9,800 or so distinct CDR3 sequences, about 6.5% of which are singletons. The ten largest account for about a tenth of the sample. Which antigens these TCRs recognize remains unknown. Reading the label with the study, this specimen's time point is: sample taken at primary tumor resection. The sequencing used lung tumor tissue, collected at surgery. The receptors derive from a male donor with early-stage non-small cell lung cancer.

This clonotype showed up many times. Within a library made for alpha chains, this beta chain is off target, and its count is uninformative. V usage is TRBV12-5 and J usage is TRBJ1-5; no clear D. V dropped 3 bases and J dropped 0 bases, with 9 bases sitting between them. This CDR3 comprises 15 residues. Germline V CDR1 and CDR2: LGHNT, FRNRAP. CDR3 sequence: CASGLGENSNQPQHF. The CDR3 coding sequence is TGTGCTAGTGGTTTAGGCGAGAATAGCAATCAGCCCCAGCATTTT.

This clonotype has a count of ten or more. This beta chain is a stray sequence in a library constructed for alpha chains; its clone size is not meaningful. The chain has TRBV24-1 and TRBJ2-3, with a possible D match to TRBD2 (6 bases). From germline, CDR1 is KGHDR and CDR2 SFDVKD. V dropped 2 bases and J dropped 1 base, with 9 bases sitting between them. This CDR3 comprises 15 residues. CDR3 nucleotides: TGTGCCACCAGTGATTACGGGAGCGGCACAGATACGCAGTATTTT. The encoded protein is CATSDYGSGTDTQYF.